The clone carrying this T cell receptor beta chain has a count of ten or more. Its specificity is not known. The sample belongs to a study of T cells after yellow fever vaccination. Study-wide results and limits: A weaker but faster secondary response was observed, peaking on day 5 versus 15. Just a small share of clonotypes turned up in the CD4 compartment as well as the CD8 compartment. The booster saw the reappearance of most primary-vaccination clones (approximately 97% CD4, around 90% CD8).

The V gene's germline CDR1 is SGHRS and CDR2 YFSETQ. The V end was cut by 0 bases, the J end by 5 bases, with 8 bases between. The CDR3 sequence is 14 residues long. TCRdb called the 5' RACE reads again in MiXCR, with one record for every CDR3 protein. Of about 69,000 distinct CDR3 sequences in the sample, around 6.2% were seen once. V is TRBV5-1 and J is TRBJ2-2; D is ambiguous. The clonotype comes from a man aged 18 to 30 who received the YFV17D yellow fever vaccine. The sample in question was CD4+ T cells sorted from PBMCs, obtained about 2 weeks after the first yellow fever vaccination. Written as DNA, the CDR3 is TGCGCCAGCAGCTTGGACAGACCGACCGGGGAGCTGTTTTTT. Residues: CASSLDRPTGELFF.